Listed below are T cell receptor beta chains from one sample, sequenced in a study of T cell responses to AZD1222 COVID-19 vaccine. The protocol was immunoSEQ multiplex PCR, while the TCRdb copy is restricted to in-frame clones and leaves out a portion. The sample includes 95,000 to 130,000 clones, roughly 88% of them seen just once. The sample in question was peripheral blood, obtained on day 0 of MenACWY control vaccination. These TCRs come from an adult in good health. Each CDR3 is given with its conserved first and last residue. Each record gives: V gene, D gene, J gene, clone size, CDR3 DNA, CDR3 protein. D genes are given only for firm matches. Rows may omit the clone size; those that give it use once, few, many or a size class.

V: TRBV2
D: NA
J: TRBJ2-7
size: NA
DNA: TGTGCCAGCAGTGAAATACGAGGCAGGGCGCACGAGCAGTACTTC
CDR3: CASSEIRGRAHEQYF

V: TRBV3-1/TRBV3-2
D: NA
J: TRBJ2-5
size: NA
DNA: TGTGCCAGCAGCCGGGGGACATCGGGGGAGACCCAGTACTTC
CDR3: CASSRGTSGETQYF

V: TRBV5-4
D: TRBD2
J: TRBJ2-3
size: once
DNA: TGTGCCAGCAGCGTGTTGTCTAGCGGGGGGGATACGCAGTATTTT
CDR3: CASSVLSSGGDTQYF

V: TRBV12-3/TRBV12-4
D: NA
J: TRBJ1-5
size: NA
DNA: TGTGCCAGCAGTTGGGGGGGGAATCAGCCCCAGCATTTT
CDR3: CASSWGGNQPQHF

V: TRBV4-3
D: TRBD1
J: TRBJ1-1
size: once
DNA: TGCGCCAGCAGCCAGCGACAGGGGTGGAGCACTGAAGCTTTCTTT
CDR3: CASSQRQGWSTEAFF

V: TRBV5-4
D: NA
J: TRBJ2-5
size: NA
DNA: TGTGCCAGCAGCAACTTGGGGGTCCGTCAAGAGACCCAGTACTTC
CDR3: CASSNLGVRQETQYF

V: TRBV15
D: TRBD1
J: TRBJ2-7
size: NA
DNA: TGTGCCACCAGCAGAGGCGGGACAGGGAGCAACGAGCAGTACTTC
CDR3: CATSRGGTGSNEQYF

V: TRBV18
D: NA
J: TRBJ2-2
size: few
DNA: TGTGCCAGCTCAGGCGCGGGCGGGGAGCTGTTTTTT
CDR3: CASSGAGGELFF

V: TRBV6-6
D: TRBD1
J: TRBJ2-4
size: NA
DNA: TGTGCCAGCAGTCGGGACAGCCAGGAAAACATTCAGTACTTC
CDR3: CASSRDSQENIQYF

V: TRBV19
D: TRBD1
J: TRBJ1-6
size: NA
DNA: TGTGCCAGTAAGGACAGGGAAAATTCACCCCTCCACTTT
CDR3: CASKDRENSPLHF

V: TRBV11-2
D: NA
J: TRBJ1-2
size: once
DNA: TGTGCCAGCAGCCCAGGCGGTCCAGGCCCCGGCTACACCTTC
CDR3: CASSPGGPGPGYTF

V: TRBV4-1
D: NA
J: TRBJ2-7
size: few
DNA: TGCGCCAGCAGCCAGGGGCTCTACGAGCAGTACTTC
CDR3: CASSQGLYEQYF

V: TRBV28
D: TRBD1
J: TRBJ1-2
size: NA
DNA: TGTGCCAGCAGTTTAGGCGGGTGGGGGACAGGTCCTTGGGCGACCAACTATGGCTACACCTTC
CDR3: CASSLGGWGTGPWATNYGYTF

V: TRBV24-1
D: NA
J: TRBJ2-3
size: NA
DNA: TGTGCCACCAGTGACCCCATTATAGGGGTCGTAGATACGCAGTATTTT
CDR3: CATSDPIIGVVDTQYF

V: TRBV5-1
D: NA
J: TRBJ1-5
size: NA
DNA: TGCGCCAGCAGCCTAGTAGGCGATAGCAATCAGCCCCAGCATTTT
CDR3: CASSLVGDSNQPQHF

V: TRBV6-5
D: NA
J: TRBJ1-5
size: NA
DNA: TGTGCCAGCAGGCCAGGCCTCAATCAGCCCCAGCATTTT
CDR3: CASRPGLNQPQHF

V: TRBV6-5
D: NA
J: TRBJ2-7
size: NA
DNA: TGTGCCAGCAGTCGCGCTGGGCTAGCAAACTACGAGCAGTACTTC
CDR3: CASSRAGLANYEQYF

V: TRBV19
D: TRBD1
J: TRBJ2-4
size: NA
DNA: TGTGCCAGTAGTATCTCACAGGGGGCAGAACTAAACATTCAGTACTTC
CDR3: CASSISQGAELNIQYF

V: TRBV18
D: TRBD1
J: TRBJ1-4
size: NA
DNA: TGTGCCAGCTCACCCCGACCGGGACAGGGTAATGAAAAACTGTTTTTT
CDR3: CASSPRPGQGNEKLFF

V: TRBV7-9
D: NA
J: TRBJ1-3
size: NA
DNA: TGTGCCAGCAGCCCGGGCCTGACGTCATTCTCTGGAAACACCATATATTTT
CDR3: CASSPGLTSFSGNTIYF

V: TRBV9
D: NA
J: TRBJ2-3
size: NA
DNA: TGTGCCAGCAGCGTAGGGGGGAATGGCACAGATACGCAGTATTTT
CDR3: CASSVGGNGTDTQYF

V: TRBV5-1
D: NA
J: TRBJ1-4
size: few
DNA: TGCGCCAGCAGCTTTGAGGGAGGACCTAATGAAAAACTGTTTTTT
CDR3: CASSFEGGPNEKLFF

V: TRBV27
D: TRBD1
J: TRBJ1-1
size: NA
DNA: TGTGCCAGCAGCGCCCACAGGGGGCCCTTCACTGAAGCTTTCTTT
CDR3: CASSAHRGPFTEAFF

V: TRBV6-4
D: NA
J: TRBJ2-7
size: NA
DNA: TGTGCCAGCAGTGAAACCGGTATCTACGAGCAGTACTTC
CDR3: CASSETGIYEQYF

V: TRBV24-1
D: NA
J: TRBJ2-1
size: NA
DNA: TGTGCCACCAGTGATTTGTCCAGCCGCTACAATGAGCAGTTCTTC
CDR3: CATSDLSSRYNEQFF